The clone carrying this TCR beta chain came up once. The record originates from a study of blood T cell repertoires in COVID-19. Looking at the study overall: Sources were T cells, B-cell-depleted T cells, or PBMCs; the material itself was cDNA or gDNA.

Under the authors' procedure: Nucleated cell number was recorded as an estimate derived from reference gene primer amplification. Libraries were prepared by immunoSEQ multiplex PCR; TCRdb keeps only in-frame clonotypes and omits some of them. V, J and clone size are those of that table, while D and trimming were read from the DNA. The table lists approximately 94,000 clones, 84% of them singletons. Looked up from germline, CDR1 is MNHNS and CDR2 is SASEGT. Losses at the gene ends were 2 bases for V and 5 bases for J; bases not matched to a gene: 8. The CDR3 consists of 15 residues. This clonotype was obtained from a human donor in a cohort sampled during active COVID-19. This chain links TRBV6-1 with TRBJ2-5, with 7 nucleotides matching TRBD2. Material for sequencing was peripheral blood. CDR3 in amino acids: CASSESGTLRETQYF. Written as DNA, the CDR3 is TGTGCCAGCAGTGAAAGCGGGACCTTGCGGGAGACCCAGTACTTC.